This section outlines one T cell receptor beta chain sequence together with its context. What it binds is unknown. Libraries were prepared by immunoSEQ multiplex PCR; TCRdb keeps only in-frame clonotypes and omits some of them. The sample includes more than 100,000 clones, roughly 91% seen only once; the top ten take 5%. The data are from a study of T cell responses to AZD1222 COVID-19 vaccine. Study-level findings and limits: Spike-spanning, vaccine-associated CD4 TCRs were dominant at 160-218 and 743-854. The reported proportion of spike-specific TCRs targeting unmutated variant regions was nearly half. There were mostly white British donors and more females than males, and clonal diversity was possibly underestimated. Seropositive at baseline were only a handful of AZD1222 recipients.

Unmatched junction bases numbered 17, after V lost 6 bases and J lost 10 bases. Germline-derived CDR1 and CDR2 are WNHNN and SYGVQD (reference sequence). The CDR3 extends over 16 amino acids. Sequencing was performed on peripheral blood, taken 28 days after the second AZD1222 dose. V gene TRBV10-1 combines with J gene TRBJ2-1; 8 bases fit TRBD2. The receptor was derived from an adult who received the AZD1222 COVID-19 vaccine. CDR3 nucleotides: TGCGCCAGCAGCCCCCAGAGGCGGGAGGAACGAGGGGAGCAGTTCTTC. Translated: CASSPQRREERGEQFF.